This entry features one T cell receptor beta chain sequence. The data were obtained in a study of Graves' ophthalmopathy and Graves' hyperthyroidism. Whole-study context: If no ophthalmopathy appeared within 18 months of follow-up, hyperthyroidism was termed stable.

Losses at the gene ends were 5 bases for V and 8 bases for J; bases not matched to a gene: 13. CDR3 length equals 15 residues. Germline-derived CDR1 and CDR2 are LGHDT and YNNKEL (reference sequence). As the template, RNA transcripts were used to amplify TCR beta CDR3 regions. Investigators did first-round RT-PCR with HTBI primers, then second-round multiplex PCR. MiXCR, run by TCRdb on the multiplex PCR reads, gives a single entry per CDR3 protein. The sample consists of about 1.2 million distinct CDR3 sequences, roughly 35% of them appearing once. Diagnosis relied on clinical symptoms, serum thyroxine, TRAb, thyroid ultrasound and orbital computed tomography.

The J gene is TRBJ1-2, the V gene TRBV3-1; 8 bases are shared with TRBD1. The sequencing sample was made of peripheral blood or thyroid tissue (not recorded which). The clonotype was recovered from an adult man with Graves' hyperthyroidism. CDR3 in DNA: TGTGCCAGCAGCGCAAATCAGGGGGCGCCGCGGGGCTACACCTTC. It specifies CASSANQGAPRGYTF.